These 9 T cell receptor beta chains were all obtained from the same sample, sequenced in a study of blood T cell repertoires in COVID-19. Measured with immunoSEQ multiplex PCR; TCRdb has only the in-frame clones, and not every one. The table shows fewer than 90,000 clones, with about three quarters occurring only once. The sequenced sample consisted of peripheral blood. The receptors here all came from an elderly woman with acute or convalescent COVID-19.

The chain has TRBV5-1 and TRBJ2-3, with 10 bases aligning to TRBD2. Per germline, CDR1 SGHRS and CDR2 YFSETQ. The CDR3 is made up of 15 amino acids. V trimming: 5 bases; J trimming: 5 bases; junction bases outside the gene matches: 8. The CDR3 is CASRDQRGGLDTQYF. DNA of the CDR3: TGCGCCAGCAGAGACCAGCGGGGGGGCCTAGATACGCAGTATTTT.

Only one count was recorded for this clone. The V gene is TRBV5-5, the J gene TRBJ2-3; perhaps TRBD2 as D (5 bases). Trimming removed 1 base from V and 0 bases from J, with 12 bases in between. CDR1 is SGHKS and CDR2 is YYEKEE in the germline V gene (reference sequence). The length of the CDR3 is 16 residues. CDR3 sequence reads: CASSLYPRTSTDTQYF. CDR3 DNA sequence: TGTGCCAGCAGCTTGTATCCGCGGACTAGCACAGATACGCAGTATTTT. The full variable domain, with the rest looked up from reference TRBV5-5 and TRBJ2-3, is DAGVTQSPTHLIKTRGQQVTLRCSPISGHKSVSWYQQVLGQGPQFIFQYYEKEERGRGNFPDRFSARQFPNYSSELNVNALLLGDSALYLCASSLYPRTSTDTQYFGPGTRLTVL.

The V gene is TRBV28, the J gene TRBJ2-3, with D possibly TRBD1 on 6 matching bases. CDR1 is MDHEN, CDR2 SYDVKM, per germline. V lost 4 bases, J lost 0 bases, and 26 bases lay in between. This CDR3 region has 20 residues. The CDR3 loop reads CASSSPGRGRGARSTDTQYF. The DNA for the CDR3 is TGTGCCAGCAGTTCACCAGGCAGGGGAAGAGGGGCGCGTAGCACAGATACGCAGTATTTT.

The chain joins TRBV3-1 (or the pseudogene TRBV3-2) to TRBJ1-2; TRBD1 might be the D (6 bases). The CDR3 length is 13 residues. Germline V gene sequence: CDR1 LGHDT, CDR2 YNNKEL (reference sequence). V lost 7 bases and J lost 8, with 17 bases in between. The CDR3, as DNA: TGTGCCAGCATAGGGGGGGGCGATGGCGGCTACACCTTC. The encoded protein is CASIGGGDGGYTF.

The chain employs TRBV6-5 and TRBJ1-1; TRBD1 is a possible D gene (5 bases). Germline CDR1 MNHEY, CDR2 SVGAGI. V lost 2 bases and J 6 bases, leaving 19 bases between the germline ends. The CDR3 has 16 amino acids. The CDR3 DNA is TGTGCCAGCAGTTACAAGAAGGGCAGGGTGGACCCTGAAGCTTTCTTT. Translating gives CASSYKKGRVDPEAFF.

The chain carries TRBV21-1 and TRBJ2-4; TRBD1 is the table's D call and was not checked against the DNA. TRBV21-1 is termed a pseudogene. The CDR3 loop spans 17 amino acids. The CDR3 DNA reads as TGTGCCAGCAGCGACCTGACAGAGACTTTAGCCAAAAACATTCAGTACTTC. Protein: CASSDLTETLAKNIQYF.

CDR3 sequence: CASSQFGGDTQYF. CDR3 nucleotide sequence: TGCGCCAGCAGCCAATTCGGGGGAGATACGCAGTATTTT. The chain combines TRBV4-3 with TRBJ2-3; TRBD2 might be the D (6 bases). The V end lost 2 bases, the J end lost 5 bases, and 8 bases lay between the germline ends. This CDR3 is 13 amino acids long. Germline CDR1 reads LGHNA; CDR2 reads YSLEER.

CDR3 sequence: CASSYGDTYEQYF. The CDR3 DNA reads as TGTGCCAGCAGTTACGGGGACACTTACGAGCAGTACTTC. The chain uses TRBV6-2 or TRBV6-3 and TRBJ2-7; D is perhaps TRBD1 (6 bases). Looked up from germline, CDR1 is MNHEY and CDR2 is SVGEGT. This CDR3 is built from 13 residues. Trimming took 2 bases from V and 4 from J, leaving 9 bases between them.

V is TRBV7-3 and J is TRBJ2-3, with D perhaps matching TRBD1 (5 bases). V lost 5 bases, J lost 0 bases, and 18 bases lay in between. The germline CDR1 and CDR2 sequences are SGHTA and FQGTGA. This CDR3 is built from 17 residues. For the CDR3, the DNA is TGTGCCAGCAGCCTACAGGTTACCAGCATCAGCACAGATACGCAGTATTTT. Translating gives CASSLQVTSISTDTQYF.